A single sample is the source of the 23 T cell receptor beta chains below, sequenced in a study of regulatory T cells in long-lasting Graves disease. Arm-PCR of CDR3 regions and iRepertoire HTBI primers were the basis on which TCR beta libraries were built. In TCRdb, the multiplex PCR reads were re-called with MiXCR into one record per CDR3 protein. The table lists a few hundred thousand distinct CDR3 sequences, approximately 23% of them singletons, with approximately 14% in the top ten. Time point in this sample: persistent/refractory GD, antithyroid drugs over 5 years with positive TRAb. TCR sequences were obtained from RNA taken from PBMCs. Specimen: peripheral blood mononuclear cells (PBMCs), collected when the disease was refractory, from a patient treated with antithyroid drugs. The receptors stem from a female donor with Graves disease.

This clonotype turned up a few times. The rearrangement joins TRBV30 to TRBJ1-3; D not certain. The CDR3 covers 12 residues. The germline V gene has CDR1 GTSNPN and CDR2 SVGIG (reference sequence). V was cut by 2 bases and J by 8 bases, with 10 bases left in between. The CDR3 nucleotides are TGTGCCTGGAGTCTTTCGGCGGACACCATATATTTT. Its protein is CAWSLSADTIYF.

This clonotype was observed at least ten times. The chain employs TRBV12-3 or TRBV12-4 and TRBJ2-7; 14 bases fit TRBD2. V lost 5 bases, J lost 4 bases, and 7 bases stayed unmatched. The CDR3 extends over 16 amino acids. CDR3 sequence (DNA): TGTGCCAGCAGTCAAGTAGGACTAGCGGGGGGATACGAGCAGTACTTC. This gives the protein CASSQVGLAGGYEQYF.

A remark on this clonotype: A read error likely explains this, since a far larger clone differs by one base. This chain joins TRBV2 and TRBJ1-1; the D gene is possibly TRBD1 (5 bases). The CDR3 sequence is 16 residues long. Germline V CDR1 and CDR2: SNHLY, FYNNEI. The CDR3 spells CASSQVGGNMNTEAFF. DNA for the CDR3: TGCGCCAGCAGCCAAGTCGGGGGGAACATGAACACTGAAGCTTTCTTT.

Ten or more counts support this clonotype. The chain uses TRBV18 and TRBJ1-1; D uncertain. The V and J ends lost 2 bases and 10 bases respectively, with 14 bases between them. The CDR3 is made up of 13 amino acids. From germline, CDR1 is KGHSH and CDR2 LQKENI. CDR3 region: CASSPVGTAGAFF. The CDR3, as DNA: TGTGCCAGCTCACCAGTAGGAACGGCCGGAGCTTTCTTT.

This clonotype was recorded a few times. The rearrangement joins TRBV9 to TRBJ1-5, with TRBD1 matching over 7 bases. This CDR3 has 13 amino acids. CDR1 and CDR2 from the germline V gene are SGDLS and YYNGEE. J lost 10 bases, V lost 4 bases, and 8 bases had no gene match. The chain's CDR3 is CASSPTDRPPQHF. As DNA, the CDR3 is TGTGCCAGCAGCCCCACGGACAGGCCACCCCAGCATTTT.

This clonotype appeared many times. CDR3 loop: CASSAPGAPNEKLFF. CDR3 nucleotides: TGTGCCAGCAGTGCCCCGGGGGCTCCCAATGAAAAACTGTTTTTT. The rearrangement uses TRBV28 and TRBJ1-4, with a possible D match to TRBD1 (6 bases). CDR3 length: 15 residues. V shed 5 bases and J shed 5 bases, with 15 bases lying between them. Germline CDR1 and CDR2: MDHEN and SYDVKM.

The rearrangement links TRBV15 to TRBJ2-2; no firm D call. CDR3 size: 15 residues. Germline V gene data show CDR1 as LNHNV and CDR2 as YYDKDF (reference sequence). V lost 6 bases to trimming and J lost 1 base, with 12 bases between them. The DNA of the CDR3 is TGTGCCACCAGTTCGGGTGTGAGGAACACCGGGGAGCTGTTTTTT. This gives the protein CATSSGVRNTGELFF.

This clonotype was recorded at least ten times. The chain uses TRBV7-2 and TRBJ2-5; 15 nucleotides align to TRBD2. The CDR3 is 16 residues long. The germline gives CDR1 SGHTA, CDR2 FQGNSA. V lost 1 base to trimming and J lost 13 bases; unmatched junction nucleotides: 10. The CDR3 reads CASSLGPRTSGGARYF. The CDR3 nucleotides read TGTGCCAGCAGCTTAGGTCCTAGGACTAGCGGGGGGGCTCGGTACTTC.

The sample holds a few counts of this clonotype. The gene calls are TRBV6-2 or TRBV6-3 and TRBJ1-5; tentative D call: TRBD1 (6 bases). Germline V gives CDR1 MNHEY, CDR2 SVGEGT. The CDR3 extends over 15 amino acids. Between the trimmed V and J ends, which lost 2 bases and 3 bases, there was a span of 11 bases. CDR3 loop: CASSYEGHSNQPQHF. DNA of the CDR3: TGTGCCAGCAGTTACGAGGGACACTCCAATCAGCCCCAGCATTTT.

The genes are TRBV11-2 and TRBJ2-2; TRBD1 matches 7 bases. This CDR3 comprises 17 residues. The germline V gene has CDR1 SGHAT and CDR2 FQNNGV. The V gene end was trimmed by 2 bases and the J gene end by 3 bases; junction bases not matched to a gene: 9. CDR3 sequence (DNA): TGTGCCAGCAGCTTAAAGGGGGCTAGCTTAGACACCGGGGAGCTGTTTTTT. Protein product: CASSLKGASLDTGELFF. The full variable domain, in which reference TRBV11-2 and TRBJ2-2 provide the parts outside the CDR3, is EAGVAQSPRYKIIEKRQSVAFWCNPISGHATLYWYQQILGQGPKLLIQFQNNGVVDDSQLPKDRFSAERLKGVDSTLKIQPAKLEDSAVYLCASSLKGASLDTGELFFGEGSRLTVL.

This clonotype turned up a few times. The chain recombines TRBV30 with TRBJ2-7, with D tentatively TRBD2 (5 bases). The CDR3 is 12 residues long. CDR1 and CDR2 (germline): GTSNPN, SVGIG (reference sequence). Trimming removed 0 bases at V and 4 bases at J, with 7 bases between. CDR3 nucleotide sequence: TGTGCCTGGAGTGTTACGGGGTACGAGCAGTACTTC. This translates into CAWSVTGYEQYF.

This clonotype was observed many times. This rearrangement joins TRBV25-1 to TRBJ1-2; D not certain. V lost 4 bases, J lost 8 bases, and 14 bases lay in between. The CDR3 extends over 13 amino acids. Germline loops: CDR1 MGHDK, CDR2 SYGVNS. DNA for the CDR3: TGTGCCAGCAGTGCGGTTTGGGTCGAAGGCTACACCTTC. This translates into CASSAVWVEGYTF.

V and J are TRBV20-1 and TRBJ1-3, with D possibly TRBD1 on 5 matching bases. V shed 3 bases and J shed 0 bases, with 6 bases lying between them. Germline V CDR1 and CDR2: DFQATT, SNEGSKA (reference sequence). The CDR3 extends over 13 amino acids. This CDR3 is CSASGTSGNTIYF. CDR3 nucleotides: TGCAGTGCTAGTGGGACCTCTGGAAACACCATATATTTT.

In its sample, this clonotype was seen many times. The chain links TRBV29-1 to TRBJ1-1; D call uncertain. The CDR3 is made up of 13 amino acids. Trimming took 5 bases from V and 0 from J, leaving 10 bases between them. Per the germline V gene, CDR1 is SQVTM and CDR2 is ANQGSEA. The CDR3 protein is CSVTISMNTEAFF. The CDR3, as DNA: TGCAGCGTTACGATCAGCATGAACACTGAAGCTTTCTTT. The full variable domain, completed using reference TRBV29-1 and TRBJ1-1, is SAVISQKPSRDICQRGTSLTIQCQVDSQVTMMFWYRQQPGQSLTLIATANQGSEATYESGFVIDKFPISRPNLTFSTLTVSNMSPEDSSIYLCSVTISMNTEAFFGQGTRLTVV.

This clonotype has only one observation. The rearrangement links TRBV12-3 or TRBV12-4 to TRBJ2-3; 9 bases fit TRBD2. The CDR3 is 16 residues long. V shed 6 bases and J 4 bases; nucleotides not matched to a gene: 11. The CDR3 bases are TGTGCCAGCAGCCTGTTTGGCGGGGGGGCCGCAGATACGCAGTATTTT. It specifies CASSLFGGGAADTQYF.

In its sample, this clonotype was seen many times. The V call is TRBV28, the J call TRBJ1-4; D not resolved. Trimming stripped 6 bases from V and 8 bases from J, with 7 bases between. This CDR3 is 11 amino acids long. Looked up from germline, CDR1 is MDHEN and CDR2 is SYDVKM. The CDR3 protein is CASSSQEKLFF. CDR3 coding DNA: TGTGCCAGCAGCTCCCAGGAAAAACTGTTTTTT.

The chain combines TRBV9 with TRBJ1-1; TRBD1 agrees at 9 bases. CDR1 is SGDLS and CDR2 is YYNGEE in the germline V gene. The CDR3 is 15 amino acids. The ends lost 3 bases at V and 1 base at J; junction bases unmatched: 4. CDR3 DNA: TGTGCCAGCAGCGCGACAGGGGGGGCGAACACTGAAGCTTTCTTT. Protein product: CASSATGGANTEAFF.

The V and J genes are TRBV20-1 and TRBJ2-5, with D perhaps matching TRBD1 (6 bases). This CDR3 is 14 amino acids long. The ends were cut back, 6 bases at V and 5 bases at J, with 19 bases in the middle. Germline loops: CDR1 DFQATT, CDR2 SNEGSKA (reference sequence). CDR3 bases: TGCAGTGCCCAAACTTCAGGGGCAAGGGAGACCCAGTACTTC. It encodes CSAQTSGARETQYF.

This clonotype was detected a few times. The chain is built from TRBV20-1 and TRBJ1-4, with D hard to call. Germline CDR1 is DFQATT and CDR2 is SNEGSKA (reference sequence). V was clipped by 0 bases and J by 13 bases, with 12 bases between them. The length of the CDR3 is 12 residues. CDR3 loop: CSARDMEYGLFF. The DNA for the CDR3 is TGCAGTGCTAGAGATATGGAGTATGGACTGTTTTTT.

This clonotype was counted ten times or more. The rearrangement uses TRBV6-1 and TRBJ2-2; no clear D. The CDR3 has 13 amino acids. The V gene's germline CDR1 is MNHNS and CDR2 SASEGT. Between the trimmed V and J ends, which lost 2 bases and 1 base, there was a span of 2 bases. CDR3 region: CASSEWNTGELFF. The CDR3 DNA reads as TGTGCCAGCAGTGAATGGAACACCGGGGAGCTGTTTTTT.

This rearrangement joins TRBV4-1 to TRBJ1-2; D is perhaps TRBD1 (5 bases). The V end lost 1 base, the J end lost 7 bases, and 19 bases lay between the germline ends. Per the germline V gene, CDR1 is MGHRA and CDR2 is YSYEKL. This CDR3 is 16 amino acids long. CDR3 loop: CASSQGGLGAAGGYTF. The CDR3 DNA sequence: TGCGCCAGCAGCCAAGGCGGACTAGGGGCCGCGGGTGGCTACACCTTC.

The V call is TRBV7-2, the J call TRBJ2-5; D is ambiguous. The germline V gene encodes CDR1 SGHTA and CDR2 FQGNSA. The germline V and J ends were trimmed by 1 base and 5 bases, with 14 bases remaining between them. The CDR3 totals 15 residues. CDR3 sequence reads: CASSLVTGNGETQYF. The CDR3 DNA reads TGTGCCAGCAGCTTAGTGACTGGTAATGGGGAGACCCAGTACTTC.

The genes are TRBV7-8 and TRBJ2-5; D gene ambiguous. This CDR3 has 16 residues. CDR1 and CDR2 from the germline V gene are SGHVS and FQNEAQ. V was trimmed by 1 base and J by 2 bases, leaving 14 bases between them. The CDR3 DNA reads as TGTGCCAGCAGCTTAGGGTCCGGGTTAGGGCAAGAGACCCAGTACTTC. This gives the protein CASSLGSGLGQETQYF.